This T cell receptor beta chain was documented in a study of blood T cell repertoires in COVID-19. Study summary: Specimens from acute and convalescent COVID-19 originated in the United States, Italy and Spain. The cDNA or gDNA used as material had been derived from T cells, B-cell-depleted T cells, or PBMCs.

Original analysis: The authors estimated nucleated cell counts from reference gene primer amplification. TCRdb's table, derived via immunoSEQ multiplex PCR, lists solely in-frame clones and lacks some. The V and J calls and the clone size are those of that table, but D and trimming were determined from the DNA. The sample has roughly 64,000 clones; 75% to 95% are singletons. The TCR originated in a woman older than 75 with active COVID-19. The sequenced sample was peripheral blood.

The CDR3 loop reads CASSLSGGTDTQYF. As DNA, the CDR3 is TGTGCCAGCAGCTTATCGGGGGGCACAGATACGCAGTATTTT. The chain has TRBV7-9 and TRBJ2-3; D may be TRBD2 (6 bases). CDR3 length: 14 residues. V lost 2 bases, J lost 1 base, and 7 bases lay in between. Germline V gene data show CDR1 as SEHNR and CDR2 as FQNEAQ (reference sequence).